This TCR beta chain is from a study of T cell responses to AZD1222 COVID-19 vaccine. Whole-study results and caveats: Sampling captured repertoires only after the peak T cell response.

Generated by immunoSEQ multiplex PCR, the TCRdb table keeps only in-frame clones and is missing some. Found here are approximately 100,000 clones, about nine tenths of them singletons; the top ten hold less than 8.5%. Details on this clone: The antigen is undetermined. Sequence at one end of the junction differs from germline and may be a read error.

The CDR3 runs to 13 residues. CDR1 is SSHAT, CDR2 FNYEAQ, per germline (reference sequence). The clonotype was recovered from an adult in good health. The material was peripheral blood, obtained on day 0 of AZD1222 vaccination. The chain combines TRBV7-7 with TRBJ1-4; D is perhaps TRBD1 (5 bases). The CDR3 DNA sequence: TGTGCTAGCAGCTTAGAGCTTGGGACAAAACTGTTTTTT. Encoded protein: CASSLELGTKLFF.